This T cell receptor (beta chain) was obtained from a study of identical twins' blood T cells. This CDR3 has 13 amino acids. Deletions cut 2 bases from V and 5 bases from J, with 9 bases between. In germline, CDR1 is MNHEY, CDR2 SVGEGT. A previously described protocol, modified, built RNA-based TCR cDNA libraries. TCRdb reanalysed the 5' RACE reads using MiXCR and keeps one entry per CDR3 protein. The sample consists of hundreds of thousands of distinct CDR3 sequences, over 25% of them appearing once. This clonotype was sampled from a woman aged 18-49 years in good health. The chain has TRBV6-2 or TRBV6-3 and TRBJ1-1; D is uncertain. The material sequenced was PBMCs. CDR3 protein: CASSYQTRTEAFF. The CDR3 bases are TGTGCCAGCAGTTACCAGACGAGAACTGAAGCTTTCTTT.